One and the same sample provided the 27 T cell receptor beta chains below, sequenced in a study of CXCR3-negative and CXCR3-positive naive CD8 T cells. Points from the study as a whole: CXCR3-negative naive cells had less hydrophobic TRB CDR3s than did CXCR3-positive naive cells.

Through 5' RACE with UMI labels, the TRB cDNA libraries were prepared. Reprocessing the 5' RACE reads, TCRdb reports a single entry for every CDR3 protein and omits DNA. The sample has fewer than 90,000 distinct CDR3 sequences. For these receptors, no antigen is known. Specimen: naive CXCR3+ CD8+ T cells from blood. Noted subset: CD45RO-CCR7+CD27+CD95- naive CD8+ T cells expressing CXCR3 (TNR3+). Receptors originate from a human donor in good health. Some clones in this sample may be carry-over from other donors' samples.

The chain recombines TRBV5-1 with TRBJ2-5; TCRdb lists TRBD1, though no DNA is available to test this call. The CDR3 sequence is 16 residues long. The V gene's germline CDR1 is SGHRS and CDR2 YFSETQ. The CDR3 reads CASSLGTATNQETQYF.

The chain employs TRBV29-1 and TRBJ1-2. Per the germline V gene, CDR1 is SQVTM and CDR2 is ANQGSEA. The CDR3 is 13 amino acids. The CDR3 protein is CSVEPGPKDGYTF.

The rearrangement joins TRBV5-1 to TRBJ2-4; TCRdb returns TRBD2, unconfirmable since there is no DNA. CDR1 is SGHRS and CDR2 is YFSETQ in the germline V gene. The CDR3 totals 15 residues. CDR3 protein: CASSLGVAGENIQYF.

The genes are TRBV9 and TRBJ2-1; TCRdb returns TRBD2, unconfirmable since there is no DNA. CDR1 is SGDLS and CDR2 is YYNGEE in the germline V gene. CDR3 size: 16 residues. The CDR3 reads CASSVDGTRVGHEQFF.

The CDR3 sequence is CASNRGGRNSPLHF. The V call is TRBV12-3 or TRBV12-4, the J call TRBJ1-6. The CDR3 length is 14 residues.

This rearrangement joins TRBV29-1 to TRBJ2-1; the TRBD1 assignment by TCRdb is unverifiable without DNA. From germline, CDR1 is SQVTM and CDR2 ANQGSEA. This CDR3 has 11 residues. This chain's CDR3 is CSVEEGGTEVF.

The V and J genes are TRBV7-6 and TRBJ1-6. The CDR3 is made up of 15 amino acids. Per germline, CDR1 SGHVS and CDR2 FNYEAQ. CDR3 loop: CASSSSGGVGSPLHF.

The chain couples TRBV14 to TRBJ2-5; there is no DNA to check the TCRdb D call of TRBD1. The length of the CDR3 is 15 residues. Per the germline V gene, CDR1 is SGHDN and CDR2 is FVKESK. The CDR3 spells CASSQDDRIGETQYF.

The CDR3 loop is CASSLASSEQYF. The V gene is TRBV7-6, the J gene TRBJ2-7. Germline CDR1 is SGHVS and CDR2 is FNYEAQ. The CDR3 has 12 amino acids.

The rearrangement uses TRBV7-9 and TRBJ2-7; TCRdb's assignment of TRBD2 cannot be checked, as there is no DNA. This CDR3 spans 16 amino acids. Germline lookup yields CDR1 SEHNR and CDR2 FQNEAQ (reference sequence). CDR3 amino acids: CASSKSRWEGIEEQYF.

The gene calls are TRBV29-1 and TRBJ2-5; TCRdb's D call of TRBD2 is untestable without DNA. Germline V gene data show CDR1 as SQVTM and CDR2 as ANQGSEA. This CDR3 contains 16 residues. The CDR3 sequence: CSGQASGKFYGETQYF.

The rearrangement joins TRBV11-2 to TRBJ2-7; TCRdb reports TRBD1, a call that lacks DNA to check it against. Germline V gene data show CDR1 as SGHAT and CDR2 as FQNNGV. This CDR3 contains 14 residues. The CDR3 reads CASSLEGQDREQYF.

The gene calls are TRBV18 and TRBJ2-7; the TCRdb D gene call, TRBD1, has no DNA to confirm it. There are 12 residues in the CDR3. The germline CDR1 and CDR2 sequences are KGHSH and LQKENI. The chain's CDR3 is CASSRGQYEQYF. Looking up the rest from reference TRBV18 and TRBJ2-7 gives the full variable domain: NAGVMQNPRHLVRRRGQEARLRCSPMKGHSHVYWYRQLPEEGLKFMVYLQKENIIDESGMPKERFSAEFPKEGPSILRIQQVVRGDSAAYFCASSRGQYEQYFGPGTRLTVT.

The gene calls are TRBV5-1 and TRBJ2-1; there is no DNA to check the TCRdb D call of TRBD1. The CDR3 spans 14 residues. Germline loops: CDR1 SGHRS, CDR2 YFSETQ. CDR3 amino acids: CASSFRGGYNEQFF.

This sequence joins TRBV27 and TRBJ2-2; absent DNA, TCRdb's TRBD1 call cannot be checked. The CDR3 totals 19 residues. Germline CDR1 reads MNHEY; CDR2 reads SMNVEV (reference sequence). Here the CDR3 reads CASSPGTGVRVGVAGELFF.

The chain links TRBV21-1 to TRBJ1-1; TCRdb gives TRBD1 as the D gene, but with no DNA this cannot be confirmed. TRBV21-1 is shown as a pseudogene. The CDR3 sequence is 17 residues long. This CDR3 reads CASSPPGTGAPWTEAFF.

This chain connects TRBV5-6 to TRBJ1-4. The CDR3 covers 14 residues. Germline CDR1 SGHDT, CDR2 YYEEEE. CDR3 amino acids: CASSLAIEERKLFF.

V usage is TRBV7-9 and J usage is TRBJ2-3; without DNA, the TCRdb call of TRBD2 cannot be checked. Germline CDR1 reads SEHNR; CDR2 reads FQNEAQ (reference sequence). The CDR3 loop spans 16 amino acids. Here the CDR3 reads CASSPLAGGLADTQYF. The full variable domain, rest sourced from reference TRBV7-9 and TRBJ2-3, is DTGVSQNPRHKITKRGQNVTFRCDPISEHNRLYWYRQTLGQGPEFLTYFQNEAQLEKSRLLSDRFSAERPKGSFSTLEIQRTEQGDSAMYLCASSPLAGGLADTQYFGPGTRLTVL.

J is TRBJ2-3 and V is TRBV23-1; absent DNA, TCRdb's TRBD1 call cannot be checked. TRBV23-1 is assigned to the ORF class and has an uncertain function. The CDR3 length is 14 residues. CDR3 in amino acids: CASNLPGGMGTQYF.

This chain uses TRBV7-3 with TRBJ1-1; TCRdb returns TRBD1, unconfirmable since there is no DNA. This CDR3 contains 16 residues. CDR1 and CDR2 from the germline V gene are SGHTA and FQGTGA. CDR3 residues: CASSVERRGVSTEAFF.

J is TRBJ2-2 and V is TRBV28; the TCRdb D gene call, TRBD2, has no DNA to confirm it. The CDR3 consists of 15 residues. Germline V CDR1 and CDR2: MDHEN, SYDVKM. CDR3 amino acids: CASTLALAGTGELFF.

The chain is built from TRBV19 and TRBJ1-1; TCRdb reports TRBD1, a call that lacks DNA to check it against. The CDR3 is 15 amino acids. Looked up from germline, CDR1 is LNHDA and CDR2 is SQIVND (reference sequence). CDR3 sequence: CASSIFPGSIPEAFF.

The rearrangement links TRBV13 to TRBJ2-3; TCRdb indicates TRBD1, and absent DNA this call remains unverified. There are 14 residues in the CDR3. The germline gives CDR1 PRHDT, CDR2 FYEKMQ (reference sequence). CDR3 loop: CASTRRTGRDTQYF.

The chain uses TRBV13 and TRBJ2-1. The CDR3 has 15 amino acids. Germline V lookup: CDR1 PRHDT, CDR2 FYEKMQ (reference sequence). The CDR3 sequence: CASSPYDRSYNEQFF.

The CDR3 is CASSHAEGAVYEQYF. V gene TRBV19 combines with J gene TRBJ2-7; TCRdb outputs TRBD1, but without DNA this stays unchecked. CDR1 and CDR2 from the germline V gene are LNHDA and SQIVND (reference sequence). The CDR3 is 15 amino acids.

CDR3 in amino acids: CATSRDRGWAYNEQFF. The chain has TRBV15 and TRBJ2-1. Germline CDR1 LNHNV, CDR2 YYDKDF (reference sequence). CDR3 length equals 16 residues.

The CDR3 spells CASSWGSGNEQFF. The chain recombines TRBV7-3 with TRBJ2-1; TCRdb designates TRBD1, a call that cannot be tested without DNA. The CDR3 consists of 13 residues. From germline, CDR1 is SGHTA and CDR2 FQGTGA. The full variable domain, with the rest looked up from reference TRBV7-3 and TRBJ2-1, is GAGVSQTPSNKVTEKGKYVELRCDPISGHTALYWYRQSLGQGPEFLIYFQGTGAADDSGLPNDRFFAVRPEGSVSTLKIQRTERGDSAVYLCASSWGSGNEQFFGPGTRLTVL.